A single sample is the source of the 8 T cell receptor beta chains below, sequenced in a study of Ad26.COV2.S vaccination and SARS-CoV-2 variants. TCRdb's copy holds only in-frame clones and misses some; the assay was immunoSEQ multiplex PCR. The data show under 150,000 clones, about nine tenths seen once. Sequenced material: peripheral blood, taken after recovery from COVID-19. These receptors originate from a human donor who had recovered from COVID-19.

The CDR3 nucleotides read TGTGCCAGCAGGAGGGACCGAGACACCGGGGAGCTGTTTTTT. As protein: CASRRDRDTGELFF. The chain employs TRBV6-5 and TRBJ2-2; D tentatively fits TRBD1 or TRBD2 (5 bases each). The germline CDR1 and CDR2 sequences are MNHEY and SVGAGI. This CDR3 has 14 amino acids. V was cut by 6 bases and J by 3 bases, with 11 bases left in between.

J is TRBJ2-1 and V is TRBV5-1; weak D call: TRBD2 (5 bases). This CDR3 has 14 residues. Germline-derived CDR1 and CDR2 are SGHRS and YFSETQ. The germline V and J ends were trimmed by 4 bases and 8 bases, with 16 bases remaining between them. CDR3 coding DNA: TGCGCCAGCAGCCCCCGGACTCCCTTCGATGAGCAGTTCTTC. This sequence encodes CASSPRTPFDEQFF.

The chain uses TRBV11-2 and TRBJ1-2; D gene ambiguous. Germline assignment: CDR1 SGHAT and CDR2 FQNNGV. CDR3 length equals 14 residues. Trimming removed 0 bases from V and 3 bases from J, with 8 bases in between. CDR3 DNA sequence: TGTGCCAGCAGCTTAGAGGCTCGGGACTATGGCTACACCTTC. It specifies CASSLEARDYGYTF.

The chain combines TRBV11-2 with TRBJ2-1, with 10 bases that match TRBD2. Germline V gene lookup returns CDR1 SGHAT and CDR2 FQNNGV. With V trimmed by 3 bases and J by 6 bases, 5 bases remained unmatched. This CDR3 is built from 15 residues. The CDR3 DNA reads TGTGCCAGCAGCTTCACTAGCGGGGACCCCAATGAGCAGTTCTTC. Protein sequence: CASSFTSGDPNEQFF.

V is TRBV29-1 and J is TRBJ1-2; maybe TRBD1 (6 bases). Trimming cost V 2 bases and J 6 bases, with 10 bases left between them. In germline, CDR1 is SQVTM, CDR2 ANQGSEA. The CDR3 is 12 amino acids. The CDR3 here is CSVERAGDGYTF. The CDR3 DNA sequence: TGCAGCGTTGAAAGAGCAGGGGATGGCTACACCTTC. Full variable domain (rest looked up from reference TRBV29-1 and TRBJ1-2): SAVISQKPSRDICQRGTSLTIQCQVDSQVTMMFWYRQQPGQSLTLIATANQGSEATYESGFVIDKFPISRPNLTFSTLTVSNMSPEDSSIYLCSVERAGDGYTFGSGTRLTVV.

This chain links TRBV27 with TRBJ1-2; D is unresolved. This CDR3 has 15 amino acids. Germline loops: CDR1 MNHEY, CDR2 SMNVEV (reference sequence). V gave up 1 base and J gave up 7 bases, with 16 bases separating them. The CDR3 nucleotides read TGTGCCAGCAGTTTATGGGCAGAATCCCCAGGTGGCTACACCTTC. Translating gives CASSLWAESPGGYTF.

The chain links TRBV7-2 to TRBJ2-1; D is perhaps TRBD1 or TRBD2 (6 bases each). The CDR3 consists of 13 residues. V was clipped by 1 base and J by 15 bases, with 16 bases between them. The V gene's germline CDR1 is SGHTA and CDR2 FQGNSA. CDR3 sequence reads: CASSLEPGGLRFF. The CDR3 DNA reads as TGTGCCAGCAGCTTAGAACCCGGGGGCCTAAGGTTCTTC.

The genes are TRBV28 and TRBJ1-6; 8 positions agree with TRBD1. The CDR3 loop spans 19 amino acids. V trimming: 6 bases; J trimming: 5 bases; junction bases outside the gene matches: 18. Per germline, CDR1 MDHEN and CDR2 SYDVKM. This CDR3 is CASSSIVQGARGDNSPLHF. CDR3 DNA sequence: TGTGCCAGCAGCTCCATAGTTCAGGGGGCGCGGGGCGATAATTCACCCCTCCACTTT.